These 32 T cell receptor beta chains were sequenced from one sample in a study of molecular identifiers for immune sequencing clone quantification. TCRdb re-called the PCR reads with MiXCR, one entry per CDR3 protein. The data hold around 480,000 distinct CDR3 sequences, with 20% to 25% observed a single time. Sequencing was performed on naive CD8+ T cells from blood, with Jurkat cell RNA spiked in. Subset here: FACS-sorted CD8+CD4-CCR7+CD45RA+ naive T cells. These receptors were collected from a human donor in good health. Some libraries in this study had Jurkat cell RNA spiked in.

This clonotype was detected many times. This chain connects TRBV5-6 to TRBJ2-7; D is ambiguous. The CDR3 runs 13 residues. Germline lookup yields CDR1 SGHDT and CDR2 YYEEEE. Trimming shortened V by 4 bases and J by 5 bases, and 13 bases separated the two germline ends. For the CDR3, the DNA is TGTGCCAGCAGCCTCGCAGGTTCCCACGAGCAGTACTTC. It encodes CASSLAGSHEQYF.

Ten or more counts support this clonotype. V is TRBV7-9 and J is TRBJ1-1, with 8 bases that match TRBD1. Germline trimming cut 5 bases from V and 5 bases from J; bases unmatched to any gene: 10. The germline gives CDR1 SEHNR, CDR2 FQNEAQ (reference sequence). This CDR3 is 15 amino acids long. CDR3 loop: CASSPQGASRTEAFF. The CDR3 bases are TGTGCCAGCAGCCCTCAGGGGGCGAGTAGGACTGAAGCTTTCTTT.

As concerns this clonotype: Just one base apart from a much larger clone, this may be a read error. CDR3 sequence reads: CAGSALGLELNEQFF. The CDR3 nucleotides read TGTGCCGGCAGTGCTCTGGGACTAGAACTCAATGAGCAGTTCTTC. The chain has TRBV28 and TRBJ2-1; 8 bases match TRBD2. Germline CDR1 is MDHEN and CDR2 is SYDVKM. This CDR3 has 15 residues.

A word on this clonotype: This CDR3 is missing its conserved last phenylalanine or tryptophan, likely due to a read error. The rearrangement joins TRBV12-3 or TRBV12-4 to TRBJ2-7, with 10 nucleotides matching TRBD1. This CDR3 has 13 residues. J was trimmed by 6 bases and V by 3 bases; bases with no gene match: 2. The CDR3 DNA sequence: TGTGCCAGCAGTTTGGGACAGGGGTTCGAGCAGTACTCC. It specifies CASSLGQGFEQYS.

This clonotype was seen many times. The DNA for the CDR3 is TGTGCCAGCAGTGGGACAGTAAAGAACACCGGGGAGCTGTTTTTT. Protein product: CASSGTVKNTGELFF. The chain uses TRBV28 and TRBJ2-2; 7 positions agree with TRBD1. Germline CDR1 and CDR2: MDHEN and SYDVKM. The V gene end was trimmed by 5 bases and the J gene end by 1 base; junction bases not matched to a gene: 4. The CDR3 contains 15 residues.

A note on this clonotype: A much larger clone sits a single nucleotide away, making a read error possible. V gene TRBV7-9 combines with J gene TRBJ2-1; 12 positions agree with TRBD1. The CDR3 is made up of 15 amino acids. Per the germline V gene, CDR1 is SEHNR and CDR2 is FQNEAQ (reference sequence). The CDR3 nucleotides are TGTGCCAGCAGAACTCCGGGACAGGGGGCCAATGAGCAGCTCTTC. It yields the protein CASRTPGQGANEQLF.

This clonotype was observed at least ten times. V is TRBV6-2 or TRBV6-3 and J is TRBJ1-1, with TRBD1 as a possible D gene (5 bases). Between the trimmed V and J ends, which lost 4 bases and 4 bases, there was a span of 22 bases. The germline V gene has CDR1 MNHEY and CDR2 SVGEGT. The CDR3 totals 17 residues. This CDR3 is CASSLTYHLQGPTEAFF. Here the CDR3 DNA reads TGTGCCAGCAGTTTAACCTACCATCTTCAGGGACCCACTGAAGCTTTCTTT.

The chain recombines TRBV6-2 or TRBV6-3 with TRBJ2-3; no clear D. Germline CDR1 is MNHEY and CDR2 is SVGEGT. The CDR3 spans 15 residues. The germline V and J ends were trimmed by 7 bases and 3 bases, with 17 bases remaining between them. The CDR3 DNA sequence: TGTGCCAGCATTCAAAACGGGCTTGTAACAGATACGCAGTATTTT. Its translation is CASIQNGLVTDTQYF.

About this clonotype: A read error may be the cause here, since a much bigger clone is one base away. The DNA of the CDR3 is TGTGCCAGTAGTATACCGGTGGGCTCTGGGGCCAACGTCCTGACTTTC. Translated: CASSIPVGSGANVLTF. This chain links TRBV19 with TRBJ2-6; D unclear. Germline V lookup: CDR1 LNHDA, CDR2 SQIVND (reference sequence). The CDR3 totals 16 residues. V gave up 2 bases and J gave up 0 bases, with 8 bases separating them. Full variable domain (outside the CDR3, taken from reference TRBV19 and TRBJ2-6): DGGITQSPKYLFRKEGQNVTLSCEQNLNHDAMYWYRQDPGQGLRLIYYSQIVNDFQKGDIAEGYSVSREKKESFPLTVTSAQKNPTAFYLCASSIPVGSGANVLTFGAGSRLTVL.

The table lists this clonotype with a few counts. V and J are TRBV20-1 and TRBJ2-7; unclear D gene. Germline V gene lookup returns CDR1 DFQATT and CDR2 SNEGSKA (reference sequence). Between the trimmed V and J ends, which lost 1 base and 6 bases, there was a span of 10 bases. The CDR3 sequence is 12 residues long. As DNA, the CDR3 is TGCAGTGCTAGAGCCGACAAAGGCGAGCAGTACTTC. Residues: CSARADKGEQYF.

This clonotype has a count of ten or more. The chain has TRBV6-1 and TRBJ1-1; D not resolved. Germline CDR1 reads MNHNS; CDR2 reads SASEGT. Trimming pared 0 bases from V and 2 bases from J, leaving 7 bases between. The CDR3 extends over 14 amino acids. This CDR3 is CASSEAIRNTEAFF. CDR3 coding DNA: TGTGCCAGCAGTGAAGCGATCAGAAACACTGAAGCTTTCTTT.

The table lists this clonotype with many counts. This chain links TRBV21-1 with TRBJ1-6. TRBV21-1 is a recognized pseudogene. CDR3 length: 13 amino acids. CDR3 amino acids: CASSKVWNSPLHF. DNA for the CDR3: TGTGCCAGCAGCAAAGTATGGAATTCACCCCTCCACTTT.

V gene TRBV12-3 or TRBV12-4 combines with J gene TRBJ1-4; no definite D call. The germline V and J ends were trimmed by 2 bases and 5 bases, with 12 bases remaining between them. The length of the CDR3 is 15 residues. CDR3 amino acids: CASSLSASRNEKLFF. For the CDR3, the DNA is TGTGCCAGCAGTTTATCGGCGAGTAGAAATGAAAAACTGTTTTTT.

This clonotype has a single count. This rearrangement joins TRBV2 to TRBJ1-1, with 8 bases that match TRBD1. The germline V gene encodes CDR1 SNHLY and CDR2 FYNNEI. Unmatched junction bases numbered 8, after V lost 4 bases and J lost 4 bases. The CDR3 has 15 amino acids. Here the CDR3 reads CASSVSGGTGTEAFF. CDR3 coding DNA: TGTGCCAGCAGTGTTTCAGGGGGCACTGGCACTGAAGCTTTCTTT.

This clonotype was picked up a small number of times. V and J are TRBV5-1 and TRBJ2-7; 8 bases are shared with TRBD2. The junction had 9 bases not matched to a gene; V was cut back by 4 bases and J by 6 bases. Germline assignment: CDR1 SGHRS and CDR2 YFSETQ. The CDR3 covers 14 residues. The CDR3 nucleotides are TGCGCCAGCAGCCCCCTCGGCGGGGGGCTCGAGCAGTACTTC. The encoded protein is CASSPLGGGLEQYF.

This clonotype was observed at least ten times. The V gene is TRBV9, the J gene TRBJ2-5; D remains ambiguous. The CDR3 is 14 amino acids. The germline V gene has CDR1 SGDLS and CDR2 YYNGEE. V was clipped by 0 bases and J by 2 bases, with 8 bases between them. Written as DNA, the CDR3 is TGTGCCAGCAGCGTAGGGACGCAGCAAGAGACCCAGTACTTC. It encodes CASSVGTQQETQYF.

This rearrangement joins TRBV12-3 or TRBV12-4 to TRBJ2-7; 8 bases agree with TRBD1. The ends lost 2 bases at V and 5 bases at J; junction bases unmatched: 8. The CDR3 totals 15 residues. The CDR3 DNA reads TGTGCCAGCAGTTTACTCAGCAGGGGACAGGACGAGCAGTACTTC. Amino acids: CASSLLSRGQDEQYF.

The chain employs TRBV7-9 and TRBJ1-1; D remains ambiguous. Between the trimmed V and J ends, which lost 3 bases and 0 bases, there was a span of 11 bases. This CDR3 spans 15 amino acids. Germline values: CDR1 SEHNR, CDR2 FQNEAQ (reference sequence). CDR3 protein: CASSFGREMNTEAFF. The CDR3 DNA sequence: TGTGCCAGCAGCTTTGGTAGAGAGATGAACACTGAAGCTTTCTTT. Full variable domain (outside the CDR3, taken from reference TRBV7-9 and TRBJ1-1): DTGVSQNPRHKITKRGQNVTFRCDPISEHNRLYWYRQTLGQGPEFLTYFQNEAQLEKSRLLSDRFSAERPKGSFSTLEIQRTEQGDSAMYLCASSFGREMNTEAFFGQGTRLTVV.

The genes are TRBV28 and TRBJ1-6; D is possibly TRBD1 (5 bases). Germline loops: CDR1 MDHEN, CDR2 SYDVKM. This CDR3 comprises 14 residues. Trimming removed 7 bases from V and 4 bases from J, with 11 bases in between. The CDR3: CASNGGGYNSPLHF. The CDR3 DNA follows: TGTGCCAGCAACGGCGGGGGATATAATTCACCCCTCCACTTT.

The chain combines TRBV12-3 or TRBV12-4 with TRBJ2-2; either TRBD1 or TRBD2 may fit D (5 bases each). Trimming pared 1 base from V and 8 bases from J, leaving 14 bases between. CDR3 length: 15 residues. The CDR3 is CASSLEGWGIGELFF. In nucleotides, the CDR3 is TGTGCCAGCAGTTTAGAAGGGTGGGGGATTGGGGAGCTGTTTTTT.

This clonotype was observed many times. The V and J genes are TRBV18 and TRBJ1-1; 7 bases map to TRBD1. Germline values: CDR1 KGHSH, CDR2 LQKENI. The V segment lost 3 bases and the J segment 1 base; nucleotides outside the gene matches: 11. CDR3 size: 17 residues. CDR3 sequence reads: CASSPRDSYLRNTEAFF. The CDR3 nucleotides are TGTGCCAGCTCACCCCGGGACAGTTATCTCCGGAACACTGAAGCTTTCTTT.

This clonotype was seen repeatedly, ten times or more. Here the CDR3 reads CSAPRGAEAFF. The DNA for the CDR3 is TGCAGTGCGCCCAGGGGCGCTGAAGCTTTCTTT. The V and J genes are TRBV20-1 and TRBJ1-1; a weak D match, TRBD1 (6 bases). This CDR3 is 11 amino acids long. V lost 6 bases and J 6 bases, leaving 11 bases between the germline ends. In germline, CDR1 is DFQATT, CDR2 SNEGSKA (reference sequence).

The chain carries TRBV14 and TRBJ2-7; possible D gene TRBD2, 5 bases. CDR1 is SGHDN and CDR2 is FVKESK in the germline V gene. V lost 4 bases and J 0 bases, leaving 19 bases between the germline ends. The CDR3 loop spans 17 amino acids. CDR3 amino acids: CASSREEGAGLSYEQYF. In DNA, the CDR3 is TGTGCCAGCAGCCGAGAAGAGGGCGCGGGCCTCTCCTACGAGCAGTACTTC. The full variable domain, with the rest looked up from reference TRBV14 and TRBJ2-7, is EAGVTQFPSHSVIEKGQTVTLRCDPISGHDNLYWYRRVMGKEIKFLLHFVKESKQDESGMPNNRFLAERTGGTYSTLKVQPAELEDSGVYFCASSREEGAGLSYEQYFGPGTRLTVT.

This rearrangement joins TRBV5-5 to TRBJ2-2; D perhaps matches TRBD1 (6 bases). CDR3 size: 17 residues. Trimming left V 3 bases short and J 0 bases short, with 15 bases between. The V gene's germline CDR1 is SGHKS and CDR2 YYEKEE (reference sequence). The CDR3 DNA reads as TGTGCCAGCAGCTGGTCGACAGGCCATACGAACACCGGGGAGCTGTTTTTT. Translated: CASSWSTGHTNTGELFF.

The rearrangement joins TRBV13 to TRBJ1-3; D possibly corresponds to TRBD1 (5 bases). V was cut by 0 bases and J by 2 bases, with 14 bases left in between. The CDR3 runs to 17 residues. Germline-derived CDR1 and CDR2 are PRHDT and FYEKMQ (reference sequence). The CDR3 DNA reads as TGTGCCAGCAGCTTAGGCTCCGCAGGGAGCCCTGGAAACACCATATATTTT. Encoded protein: CASSLGSAGSPGNTIYF.

This clonotype was observed many times. The rearrangement uses TRBV20-1 and TRBJ2-7; D not certain. Trimming stripped 1 base from V and 3 bases from J, with 13 bases between. Germline CDR1 is DFQATT and CDR2 is SNEGSKA (reference sequence). The CDR3 runs 14 residues. In DNA, the CDR3 is TGCAGTGCTAGAGGGAGCCCTCCGATCTACGAGCAGTACTTC. Protein product: CSARGSPPIYEQYF.

Concerning this clonotype itself: Given a much more abundant clone one base away, this may be a read error. The CDR3 ends on some other residue instead of the conserved phenylalanine or tryptophan, so this is likely a read error. The chain carries TRBV20-1 and TRBJ2-3; a weak D match, TRBD1 (7 bases). Per germline, CDR1 DFQATT and CDR2 SNEGSKA (reference sequence). This CDR3 has 14 amino acids. V shed 2 bases and J shed 5 bases, with 14 bases lying between them. The CDR3 sequence: CSARWGRTGDTQYL. For the CDR3, the DNA is TGCAGTGCTAGATGGGGGAGGACAGGAGATACGCAGTATCTT.

There are a few counts of this clonotype. The chain combines TRBV11-2 with TRBJ1-1, with TRBD1 matching over 7 bases. The CDR3 loop spans 18 amino acids. Trimming removed 1 base from V and 4 bases from J; junction bases left unmatched: 15. The germline V gene encodes CDR1 SGHAT and CDR2 FQNNGV. CDR3 DNA sequence: TGTGCCAGCAGCTTAGCCTTGGGAACAGGGGAGAAGGGCACTGAAGCTTTCTTT. It specifies CASSLALGTGEKGTEAFF. Full variable domain (remainder filled in from reference TRBV11-2 and TRBJ1-1): EAGVAQSPRYKIIEKRQSVAFWCNPISGHATLYWYQQILGQGPKLLIQFQNNGVVDDSQLPKDRFSAERLKGVDSTLKIQPAKLEDSAVYLCASSLALGTGEKGTEAFFGQGTRLTVV.

This clonotype was counted between two and nine times. The gene calls are TRBV30 and TRBJ2-1, with D unresolved. The CDR3 extends over 14 amino acids. Per the germline V gene, CDR1 is GTSNPN and CDR2 is SVGIG (reference sequence). V dropped 2 bases and J dropped 0 bases, with 8 bases sitting between them. CDR3 nucleotides: TGTGCCTGGAGTACGACCAACTCCTACAATGAGCAGTTCTTC. Encoded protein: CAWSTTNSYNEQFF. Variable domain in full (rest from reference TRBV30 and TRBJ2-1): SQTIHQWPATLVQPVGSPLSLECTVEGTSNPNLYWYRQAAGRGLQLLFYSVGIGQISSEVPQNLSASRPQDRQFILSSKKLLLSDSGFYLCAWSTTNSYNEQFFGPGTRLTVL.

This clonotype was seen ten or more times. The chain couples TRBV12-3 or TRBV12-4 to TRBJ1-4, with D tentatively TRBD1 (5 bases). The CDR3 sequence is 12 residues long. V gave up 6 bases and J gave up 8 bases, with 10 bases separating them. Here the CDR3 reads CASRQGGEKLFF. CDR3 coding DNA: TGTGCCAGCAGGCAGGGAGGGGAAAAACTGTTTTTT.

This clonotype was detected many times. This rearrangement joins TRBV7-9 to TRBJ1-3, with 7 bases lining up with TRBD1. The CDR3 has 17 residues. Per germline, CDR1 SEHNR and CDR2 FQNEAQ (reference sequence). Trimming removed 3 bases from V and 2 bases from J; junction bases left unmatched: 10. The CDR3 sequence: CASSFIIRDSPGNTIYF. The CDR3 DNA sequence: TGTGCCAGCAGCTTTATCATCCGGGACAGCCCTGGAAACACCATATATTTT.

As concerns this clonotype: An end of the junction does not agree with germline; a read error may underlie this. This chain uses TRBV10-2 with TRBJ2-5; the match to TRBD2 covers 8 bases. This CDR3 spans 17 amino acids. The germline gives CDR1 WSHSY, CDR2 SAAADI. CDR3 coding DNA: TGCGTCAGCACCCCCCCACAGAACGGAGCGGGGGAAGAGACCCAGTACTTC. Translation: CVSTPPQNGAGEETQYF.